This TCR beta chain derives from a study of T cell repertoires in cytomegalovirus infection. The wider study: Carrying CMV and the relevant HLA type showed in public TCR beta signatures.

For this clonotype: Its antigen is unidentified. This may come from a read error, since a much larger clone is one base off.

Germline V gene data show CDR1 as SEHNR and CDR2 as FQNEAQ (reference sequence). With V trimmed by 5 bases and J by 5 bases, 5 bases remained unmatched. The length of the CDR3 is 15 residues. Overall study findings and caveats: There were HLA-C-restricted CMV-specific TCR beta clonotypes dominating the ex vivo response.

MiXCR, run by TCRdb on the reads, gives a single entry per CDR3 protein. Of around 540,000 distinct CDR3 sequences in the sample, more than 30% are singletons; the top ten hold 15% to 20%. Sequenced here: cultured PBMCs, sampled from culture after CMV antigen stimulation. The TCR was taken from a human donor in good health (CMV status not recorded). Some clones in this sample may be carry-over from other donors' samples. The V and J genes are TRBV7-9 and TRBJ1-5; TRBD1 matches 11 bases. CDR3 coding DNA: TGTGCCAGCAGCCCCGGGACAGGGGGTGATCAGCCCCAGCATTTT. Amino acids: CASSPGTGGDQPQHF.